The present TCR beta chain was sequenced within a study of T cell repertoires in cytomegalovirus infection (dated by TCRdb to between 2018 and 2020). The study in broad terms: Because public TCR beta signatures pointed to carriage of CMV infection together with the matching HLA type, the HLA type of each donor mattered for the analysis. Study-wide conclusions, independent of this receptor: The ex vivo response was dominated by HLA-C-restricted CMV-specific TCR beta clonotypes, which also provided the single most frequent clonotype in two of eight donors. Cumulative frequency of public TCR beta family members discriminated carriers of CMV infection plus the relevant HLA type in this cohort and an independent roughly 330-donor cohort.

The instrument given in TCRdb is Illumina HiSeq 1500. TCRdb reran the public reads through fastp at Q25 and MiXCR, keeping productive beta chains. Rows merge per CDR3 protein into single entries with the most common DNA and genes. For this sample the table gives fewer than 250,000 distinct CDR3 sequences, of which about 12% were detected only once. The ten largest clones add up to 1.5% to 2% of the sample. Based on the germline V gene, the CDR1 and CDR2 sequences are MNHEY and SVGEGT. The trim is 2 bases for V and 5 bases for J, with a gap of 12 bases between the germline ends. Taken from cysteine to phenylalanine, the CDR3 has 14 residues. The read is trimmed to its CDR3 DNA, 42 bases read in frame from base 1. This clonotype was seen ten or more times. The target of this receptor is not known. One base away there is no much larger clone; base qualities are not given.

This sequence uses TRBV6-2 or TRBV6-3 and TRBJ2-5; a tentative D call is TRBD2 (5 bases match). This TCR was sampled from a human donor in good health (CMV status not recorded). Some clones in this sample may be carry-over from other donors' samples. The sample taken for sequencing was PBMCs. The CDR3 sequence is CASSYPTRVETQYF. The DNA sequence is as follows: TGTGCCAGCAGTTACCCCACTAGGGTCGAGACCCAGTACTTC.